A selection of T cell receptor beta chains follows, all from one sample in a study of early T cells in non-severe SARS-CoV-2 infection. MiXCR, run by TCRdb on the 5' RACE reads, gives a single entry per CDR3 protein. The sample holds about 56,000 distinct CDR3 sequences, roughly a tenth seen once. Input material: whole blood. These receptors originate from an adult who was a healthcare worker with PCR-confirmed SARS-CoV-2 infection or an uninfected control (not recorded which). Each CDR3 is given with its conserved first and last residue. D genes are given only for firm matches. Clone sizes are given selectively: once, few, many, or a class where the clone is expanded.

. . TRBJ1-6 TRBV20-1 CSARDVRGNSPLHF TGCAGTGCTAGAGATGTTAGGGGTAATTCACCCCTCCACTTT
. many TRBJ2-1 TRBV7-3 CASSLDPYNEQFF TGTGCCAGCAGCTTAGACCCGTACAATGAGCAGTTCTTC
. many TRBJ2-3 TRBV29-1 CSVMGGTDTQYF TGCAGCGTGATGGGGGGAACAGATACGCAGTATTTT
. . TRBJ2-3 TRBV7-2 CASSLQGDTQYF TGTGCCAGCAGCCTTCAAGGAGATACGCAGTATTTT
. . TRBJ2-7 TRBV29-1 CSVGGENYEQYF TGCAGCGTCGGAGGGGAAAACTACGAGCAGTACTTC
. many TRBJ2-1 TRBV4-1 CASSPLNDEQFF TGCGCCAGCAGCCCCCTAAACGATGAGCAGTTCTTC
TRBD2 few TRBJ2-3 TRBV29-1 CSAAAGGWTSTDTQYF TGCAGCGCTGCCGCGGGAGGGTGGACTAGCACAGATACGCAGTATTTT
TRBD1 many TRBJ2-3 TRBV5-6 CASSLGGQGIDTQYF TGTGCCAGCAGCCTAGGGGGACAGGGAATAGATACGCAGTATTTT
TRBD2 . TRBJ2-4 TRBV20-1 CSAAGVLAKNIQYF TGCAGTGCCGCGGGGGTGCTAGCCAAAAACATTCAGTACTTC
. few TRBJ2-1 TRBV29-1 CSVAGRLGNEQFF TGCAGCGTTGCAGGGAGGCTGGGGAATGAGCAGTTCTTC
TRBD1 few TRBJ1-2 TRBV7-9 CASSRTGEYGYTF TGTGCCAGCAGCCGGACAGGCGAATATGGCTACACCTTC
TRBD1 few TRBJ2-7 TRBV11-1 CASSSRDRLSYEQYF TGTGCCAGCAGCTCAAGGGACAGGCTCTCCTACGAGCAGTACTTC
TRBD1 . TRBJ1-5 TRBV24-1 CATNRRTGELWSNQPQHF TGTGCCACCAATAGGAGGACAGGGGAGCTCTGGAGCAATCAGCCCCAGCATTTT
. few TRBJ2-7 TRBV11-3 CASSLGGGGPYEQYF TGTGCCAGCAGCTTAGGTGGAGGAGGGCCGTACGAGCAGTACTTC
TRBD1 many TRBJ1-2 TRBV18 CASSPGTGEKYGYTF TGTGCCAGCTCACCTGGGACAGGGGAGAAGTATGGCTACACCTTC
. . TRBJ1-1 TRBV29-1 CSVKQGLNTEAFF TGCAGCGTTAAACAGGGTCTGAACACTGAAGCTTTCTTT
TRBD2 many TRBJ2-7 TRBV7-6 CASSSGLAGESREQYF TGTGCCAGCAGCTCCGGGCTAGCGGGAGAATCGCGCGAGCAGTACTTC
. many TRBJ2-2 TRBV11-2 CASSLGVSFGELFF TGTGCCAGCAGCCTAGGGGTCTCCTTCGGGGAGCTGTTTTTT
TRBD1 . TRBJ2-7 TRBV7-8 CASSSTGQTYEQYF TGTGCCAGCAGCAGCACGGGACAGACCTACGAGCAGTACTTC
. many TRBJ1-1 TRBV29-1 CSVPGPTEAFF TGCAGCGTTCCCGGGCCCACTGAAGCTTTCTTT
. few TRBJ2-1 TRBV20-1 CSAPRPPAKTPDEQFF TGCAGTGCGCCCCGCCCCCCGGCAAAAACCCCCGATGAGCAGTTCTTC
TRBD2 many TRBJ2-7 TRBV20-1 CSASLLAGGVYEQYF TGCAGTGCTAGTCTACTAGCGGGAGGAGTATACGAGCAGTACTTC
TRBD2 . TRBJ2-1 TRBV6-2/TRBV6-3 CASSYRTSGEQFF TGTGCCAGCAGTTACCGGACTAGCGGTGAGCAGTTCTTC
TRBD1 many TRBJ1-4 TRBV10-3 CAISDRGRGTNEKLFF TGTGCCATCAGTGACAGGGGGCGCGGGACTAATGAAAAACTGTTTTTT
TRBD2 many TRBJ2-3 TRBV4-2 CASSLLAGEATDTQYF TGTGCCAGCAGCCTACTAGCGGGAGAGGCCACAGATACGCAGTATTTT
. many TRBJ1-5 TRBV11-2 CASSLDPGYRQPQHF TGTGCCAGCAGCTTAGATCCAGGGTATCGTCAGCCCCAGCATTTT
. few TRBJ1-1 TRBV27 CASSFLGAFEAFF TGTGCCAGCAGTTTCTTAGGGGCATTTGAAGCTTTCTTT
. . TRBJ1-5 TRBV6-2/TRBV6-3 CASRDTAVRSQPQHF TGTGCCAGCAGGGATACAGCGGTCAGATCTCAGCCCCAGCATTTT
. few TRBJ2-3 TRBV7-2 CASSPWGGPTDTQYF TGTGCCAGCAGCCCTTGGGGGGGGCCAACAGATACGCAGTATTTT
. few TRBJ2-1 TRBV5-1 CASSLPGAGNEQFF TGCGCCAGCAGCTTGCCCGGGGCGGGCAATGAGCAGTTCTTC
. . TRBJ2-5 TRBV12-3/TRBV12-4 CASSGVQETQYF TGTGCCAGCTCGGGGGTGCAAGAGACCCAGTACTTC